This entry concerns a single T cell receptor (beta chain). The antigen is unknown. The data are from a study of post-analysis software for immune sequencing data. Included in the TCR beta cDNA libraries were unique molecular identifiers. Around 500,000 cDNA molecules were recovered from an input of about 0.85 to 11 million T cells. In TCRdb, the PCR reads were re-called with MiXCR into one record per CDR3 protein. In the table there are roughly 670,000 distinct CDR3 sequences, 55% to 60% of which are singletons. From germline, CDR1 is ENHRY and CDR2 SYGVKD. The CDR3 is made up of 11 amino acids. V lost 6 bases and J lost 0, with 1 base in between. General study points: TRBV5-6, TRBV5-1 and TRBV20-1 belonged to a set of roughly 5 TRBV segments that were more frequent in patients than controls. When compared against controls, multiple sclerosis patients showed significantly lower normalized Chao1 diversity.

This TCR came from a girl aged 2-15 years with multiple sclerosis. The sequenced sample consisted of blood. This sequence joins TRBV10-3 and TRBJ2-3; D not resolved. The CDR3 DNA is TGTGCCATCAGAAGCACAGATACGCAGTATTTT. Translated, it gives CAIRSTDTQYF.